Listed here are 17 T cell receptor beta chains from one sample, sequenced in a study of CD8+CD57+ T cells in acquired aplastic anemia. CD8+CD57+ cell expansion, shown by flow cytometry, had occurred in the patients selected for sequencing. The template used for profiling TCR beta VDJ and CDR3 was genomic DNA. TCRdb analysed the reads with MiXCR anew, one entry per CDR3 protein. Found here are about 240,000 distinct CDR3 sequences, around half of them singletons; the top ten hold 6.5% to 8%. The material sequenced was sorted CD4+, CD8+, or CD8+CD57+ T cells (not recorded which) from PBMCs. The origin of the receptors is a human donor with aplastic anemia.

In its sample, this clonotype was seen many times. The gene calls are TRBV20-1 and TRBJ2-3; 8 bases are a match to TRBD2. V dropped 3 bases and J dropped 3; count of bases not matched to a gene: 11. The CDR3 spans 16 residues. Looked up from germline, CDR1 is DFQATT and CDR2 is SNEGSKA (reference sequence). This CDR3 reads CSARKPAGVGTDTQYF. CDR3 DNA sequence: TGCAGTGCTAGGAAACCAGCGGGAGTTGGGACAGATACGCAGTATTTT.

This clonotype was picked up many times. The V call is TRBV7-9, the J call TRBJ2-1; 10 bases line up with TRBD1. Trimming removed 6 bases from V and 0 bases from J; junction bases left unmatched: 5. Germline assignment: CDR1 SEHNR and CDR2 FQNEAQ (reference sequence). The CDR3 contains 16 residues. The CDR3 protein is CASRPGTGASYNEQFF. The DNA for the CDR3 is TGTGCCAGCAGACCCGGGACAGGGGCCTCCTACAATGAGCAGTTCTTC.

This clonotype was seen just once. The V gene is TRBV19, the J gene TRBJ1-6; D not certain. CDR1 is LNHDA and CDR2 is SQIVND in the germline V gene (reference sequence). Between the trimmed V and J ends, which lost 4 bases and 7 bases, there was a span of 17 bases. The CDR3 is 16 amino acids. This CDR3 is CASSKFRDTSNSPLHF. CDR3 nucleotides: TGTGCCAGTAGTAAATTTAGGGATACCTCGAATTCACCCCTCCACTTT.

The V gene is TRBV6-2 or TRBV6-3, the J gene TRBJ1-2; TRBD1 is a possible D gene (5 bases). Trimming cost V 5 bases and J 6 bases, with 16 bases left between them. Germline lookup yields CDR1 MNHEY and CDR2 SVGEGT. The CDR3 covers 14 residues. The CDR3 here is CASSPGGLVDGYTF. The CDR3 region has the DNA TGTGCCAGCAGTCCCGGGGGACTGGTGGATGGCTACACCTTC.

This clonotype was detected only a few times. The rearrangement links TRBV28 to TRBJ1-5, with D hard to call. The V gene's germline CDR1 is MDHEN and CDR2 SYDVKM. Deletions cut 7 bases from V and 4 bases from J, with 14 bases between. This CDR3 has 14 amino acids. In DNA, the CDR3 is TGTGCCAGCACCCCGAACCGGGCAAATCAGCCCCAGCATTTT. This codes for CASTPNRANQPQHF.

This clonotype was counted a few times. The chain carries TRBV20-1 and TRBJ2-7; 14 bases fit TRBD2. The J call may be mistaken, given a closer DNA end match to TRBJ2-1. From germline, CDR1 is DFQATT and CDR2 SNEGSKA (reference sequence). The CDR3 is 18 residues long. The CDR3 DNA reads as TGCAGTGCTAGAGACCCCTCGACTAGCGGGAGGGCCGTAGTTGAGCAGTTCTTC. Protein sequence: CSARDPSTSGRAVVEQFF.

This clonotype was counted many times. The chain links TRBV2 to TRBJ2-3; no definite D call. Trimming took 10 bases from V and 4 from J, leaving 12 bases between them. CDR3 length: 12 amino acids. From germline, CDR1 is SNHLY and CDR2 FYNNEI. CDR3 sequence (DNA): TGTGCCACCCTGGAGTGGCCAGATACGCAGTATTTT. Its protein is CATLEWPDTQYF. Complete variable domain (other parts from reference TRBV2 and TRBJ2-3): EPEVTQTPSHQVTQMGQEVILRCVPISNHLYFYWYRQILGQKVEFLVSFYNNEISEKSEIFDDQFSVERPDGSNFTLKIRSTKLEDSAMYFCATLEWPDTQYFGPGTRLTVL.

The chain carries TRBV4-2 and TRBJ1-6; no clear D gene. Trimming shortened V by 4 bases and J by 7 bases, and 8 bases separated the two germline ends. Germline V gene data show CDR1 as LGHNA and CDR2 as YNFKEQ. The CDR3 is 13 residues long. In DNA, the CDR3 is TGTGCCAGCAGCCGGACGGCAAATTCACCCCTCCACTTT. Residues: CASSRTANSPLHF.

This clonotype has only a few counts. The V call is TRBV12-5, the J call TRBJ1-1; TRBD1 might be the D (6 bases). The V end was cut by 3 bases, the J end by 0 bases, with 14 bases between. This CDR3 spans 16 amino acids. From germline, CDR1 is LGHNT and CDR2 FRNRAP. The CDR3 loop is CASGLQDRPLNTEAFF. CDR3 nucleotide sequence: TGTGCTAGTGGTTTACAAGACAGGCCCCTGAACACTGAAGCTTTCTTT.

This clonotype was detected a few times. This chain uses TRBV28 with TRBJ2-2; no definite D call. The CDR3 has 13 amino acids. Germline-derived CDR1 and CDR2 are MDHEN and SYDVKM. Trimming stripped 6 bases from V and 6 bases from J, with 11 bases between. The CDR3 is CASSPLAPGELFF. DNA of the CDR3: TGTGCCAGCAGCCCTTTAGCCCCCGGGGAGCTGTTTTTT.

This chain connects TRBV19 to TRBJ1-5, with 12 bases fitting TRBD1. Trimming removed 5 bases from V and 0 bases from J; junction bases left unmatched: 5. Germline V gene sequence: CDR1 LNHDA, CDR2 SQIVND (reference sequence). CDR3 length: 17 residues. In nucleotides, the CDR3 is TGTGCCAGTAGTTGGGACAGGGGGCCTTGTAGCAATCAGCCCCAGCATTTT. It encodes CASSWDRGPCSNQPQHF.

V is TRBV14 and J is TRBJ1-2, with D unclear. The germline V gene encodes CDR1 SGHDN and CDR2 FVKESK. With 1 base removed from V and 4 bases from J, the gap between germline ends came to 7 bases. This CDR3 is 13 amino acids long. This CDR3 is CASSQGEGYGYTF. The CDR3 bases are TGTGCCAGCAGCCAAGGGGAGGGCTATGGCTACACCTTC.

A note on this clonotype: A read error is possible here, since a much larger clone lies one base away. This chain connects TRBV5-1 to TRBJ2-7, with 12 bases aligning to TRBD2. The ends lost 4 bases at V and 2 bases at J; junction bases unmatched: 10. The CDR3 has 17 amino acids. Germline CDR1 and CDR2: SGHRS and YFSETQ. The CDR3 region has the DNA TGCGCCAGCAGCCCCCGGACTAGCGGGAAAGATCCCTACGAGCAGTACTTC. Protein sequence: CASSPRTSGKDPYEQYF.

This clonotype was seen many times. The chain combines TRBV6-1 with TRBJ1-2; no firm D call. This CDR3 region has 15 residues. Per germline, CDR1 MNHNS and CDR2 SASEGT. V shed 3 bases and J shed 3 bases, with 14 bases lying between them. This chain's CDR3 is CASSEVRGGDYGYTF. In DNA form, the CDR3 reads TGTGCCAGCAGTGAGGTGCGCGGCGGGGACTATGGCTACACCTTC.

Details on this clonotype: The CDR3 ends on some other residue instead of the conserved phenylalanine or tryptophan, so this is likely a read error. V and J are TRBV7-2 and TRBJ2-7; 8 bases agree with TRBD1. The germline V gene has CDR1 SGHTA and CDR2 FQGNSA. CDR3 length: 14 amino acids. CDR3 DNA sequence: TGTGCCAGCAGCTCGCCCGGGACAGGCTACGATCAGTACCTC. Translated, it gives CASSSPGTGYDQYL.

This clonotype was seen once. V gene TRBV20-1 combines with J gene TRBJ2-7; D call uncertain. With 0 bases removed from V and 10 bases from J, the gap between germline ends came to 13 bases. From germline, CDR1 is DFQATT and CDR2 SNEGSKA (reference sequence). There are 12 residues in the CDR3. As DNA, the CDR3 is TGCAGTGCTAGAGATACCGACATGGAACAGTACTTC. Its protein product is CSARDTDMEQYF.

The chain joins TRBV7-6 to TRBJ1-5, with a weak D call TRBD1 (6 bases). The CDR3 contains 15 residues. In germline, CDR1 is SGHVS, CDR2 FNYEAQ. Trimming took off 2 bases at V and 0 bases at J, with 8 bases between the two ends. This chain's CDR3 is CASSLTGASNQPQHF. Here the CDR3 DNA reads TGTGCCAGCAGCTTAACGGGGGCTAGCAATCAGCCCCAGCATTTT.